These 18 T cell receptor beta chains originate from one sample sequenced in a study of early T cells in non-severe SARS-CoV-2 infection. TCRdb reanalysed the 5' RACE reads using MiXCR and keeps one entry per CDR3 protein. The sample records about 71,000 distinct CDR3 sequences, roughly an eighth being singletons. Source material: whole blood. The receptors here all came from an adult who was a healthcare worker with PCR-confirmed SARS-CoV-2 infection or an uninfected control (not recorded which).

The table lists this clonotype with a few counts. The V call is TRBV15, the J call TRBJ1-2; 8 bases are a match to TRBD1. V lost 4 bases to trimming and J lost 4 bases; unmatched junction nucleotides: 11. CDR1 LNHNV and CDR2 YYDKDF come from the germline V gene (reference sequence). This CDR3 spans 16 amino acids. This CDR3 is CATSKSGTGRSYGYTF. The CDR3 nucleotides read TGTGCCACCAGCAAGAGCGGGACAGGCCGAAGCTATGGCTACACCTTC.

This clonotype was recorded a few times. V usage is TRBV6-2 or TRBV6-3 and J usage is TRBJ2-6; 9 bases map to TRBD2. CDR1 is MNHEY and CDR2 is SVGEGT in the germline V gene. The CDR3 contains 17 residues. V shed 2 bases and J 3 bases; nucleotides not matched to a gene: 5. The CDR3 DNA follows: TGTGCCAGCAGTTACGGTCTAGCGGGGTATGGGGCCAACGTCCTGACTTTC. Protein: CASSYGLAGYGANVLTF.

The sample holds many counts of this clonotype. V gene TRBV28 combines with J gene TRBJ1-1; TRBD1 matches at 8 bases. The germline V gene has CDR1 MDHEN and CDR2 SYDVKM. The CDR3 length is 12 residues. J gave up 8 bases and V 5 bases, and 4 bases lay outside the gene matches. The CDR3 loop is CASSTPGGEAFF. DNA of the CDR3: TGTGCCAGCAGTACACCAGGGGGCGAAGCTTTCTTT.

This chain connects TRBV6-2 or TRBV6-3 to TRBJ2-3; 10 bases agree with TRBD1. The CDR3 length is 18 residues. Trimming cost V 0 bases and J 2 bases; bases outside gene matches: 8. Germline V gives CDR1 MNHEY, CDR2 SVGEGT. CDR3: CASSYSAGTGVLTDTQYF. In DNA, the CDR3 is TGTGCCAGCAGTTACTCTGCCGGGACAGGGGTCCTCACAGATACGCAGTATTTT.

Ten or more counts support this clonotype. The chain combines TRBV10-3 with TRBJ1-2; D uncertain. Germline values: CDR1 ENHRY, CDR2 SYGVKD. This CDR3 has 13 amino acids. The germline V and J ends were trimmed by 3 bases and 6 bases, with 11 bases remaining between them. The CDR3 region is CAISDGRKDGYTF. CDR3 sequence (DNA): TGTGCCATCAGTGATGGGAGGAAGGATGGCTACACCTTC.

The chain couples TRBV6-2 or TRBV6-3 to TRBJ2-5; a weak D match, TRBD1 (7 bases). V lost 6 bases and J 1 base, leaving 12 bases between the germline ends. The CDR3 contains 14 residues. CDR1 is MNHEY and CDR2 is SVGEGT in the germline V gene. CDR3 in amino acids: CASSRRDSQETQYF. The DNA for the CDR3 is TGTGCCAGCAGCCGGAGGGACAGCCAAGAGACCCAGTACTTC.

This clonotype was observed a few times. V gene TRBV10-3 combines with J gene TRBJ2-1; TRBD1 is a possible D gene (5 bases). CDR3 size: 14 residues. V lost 1 base to trimming and J lost 5 bases, with 9 bases between them. CDR1 is ENHRY, CDR2 SYGVKD, per germline. The CDR3 coding sequence is TGTGCCATCAGTGAGTTAACAGGTAACAATGAGCAGTTCTTC. Encoded protein: CAISELTGNNEQFF.

This clonotype was recorded a few times. The rearrangement uses TRBV20-1 and TRBJ1-1, with D uncertain. Germline assignment: CDR1 DFQATT and CDR2 SNEGSKA (reference sequence). CDR3 length: 16 residues. The V and J ends lost 5 bases and 0 bases respectively, with 19 bases between them. The CDR3 DNA reads TGCAGTGCTTCCCGGCCAAATCCGAAAATGAACACTGAAGCTTTCTTT. Encoded protein: CSASRPNPKMNTEAFF.

This clonotype was recorded a few times. This chain connects TRBV12-3 or TRBV12-4 to TRBJ2-1; 9 bases line up with TRBD2. J gave up 4 bases and V 5 bases, and 9 bases lay outside the gene matches. This CDR3 has 16 residues. The CDR3 sequence: CASSPRGSGGYNEQFF. The CDR3, as DNA: TGTGCCAGCAGTCCCCGGGGTAGCGGGGGATACAATGAGCAGTTCTTC.

The table lists this clonotype with a few counts. Written as DNA, the CDR3 is TGTGCCAGCAGTACGCTAGCGGGGGGCTTCAATGAGCAGTTCTTC. Encoded protein: CASSTLAGGFNEQFF. The rearrangement uses TRBV12-3 or TRBV12-4 and TRBJ2-1; TRBD2 agrees at 11 bases. Trimming cost V 5 bases and J 6 bases; bases outside gene matches: 6. CDR3 length equals 15 residues.

This clonotype has only a few counts. This chain uses TRBV12-3 or TRBV12-4 with TRBJ2-2; 7 bases agree with TRBD1. The CDR3 sequence is 13 residues long. After removal of 7 bases from V and 5 bases from J, the junction contained 4 bases not matched to a gene. CDR3 region: CASNDRATGELFF. The CDR3 region has the DNA TGTGCCAGCAACGACAGGGCGACCGGGGAGCTGTTTTTT.

Only a few counts were recorded for this clonotype. The V call is TRBV5-1, the J call TRBJ1-5, with 7 bases lining up with TRBD1. The V segment lost 0 bases and the J segment 2 bases; nucleotides outside the gene matches: 2. The CDR3 extends over 15 amino acids. The germline V gene has CDR1 SGHRS and CDR2 YFSETQ. CDR3 DNA: TGCGCCAGCAGCTTGGCCGGGACAGGCAATCAGCCCCAGCATTTT. Translating gives CASSLAGTGNQPQHF.

This clonotype was detected ten times or more. The chain links TRBV24-1 to TRBJ2-1, with TRBD1 matching over 7 bases. The trim removed 4 bases at V and 10 bases at J, leaving 12 bases unmatched. Germline assignment: CDR1 KGHDR and CDR2 SFDVKD. The CDR3 spans 15 residues. CDR3 nucleotides: TGTGCCACCAGTGAATCAGGACAGGTGGTAGGGGAGCAGTTCTTC. Protein product: CATSESGQVVGEQFF.

Worth noting for this clonotype: A much larger clonotype is one base distant, so this may be a read error. V usage is TRBV5-1 and J usage is TRBJ2-3; D is perhaps TRBD2 (6 bases). The V gene lost 2 bases and the J gene lost 2 bases, with 15 bases spanning the gap. This CDR3 comprises 16 residues. From germline, CDR1 is SGHRS and CDR2 YFSETQ. This CDR3 is CASSFTCRGLTDTQYF. The CDR3, as DNA: TGCGCCAGCAGCTTCACGTGTCGGGGACTCACAGATACGCAGTATTTT. Variable domain in full (rest from reference TRBV5-1 and TRBJ2-3): KAGVTQTPRYLIKTRGQQVTLSCSPISGHRSVSWYQQTPGQGLQFLFEYFSETQRNKGNFPGRFSGRQFSNSRSEMNVSTLELGDSALYLCASSFTCRGLTDTQYFGPGTRLTVL.

This clonotype occurred many times. The genes are TRBV19 and TRBJ1-5, with 7 bases lining up with TRBD1. Germline V lookup: CDR1 LNHDA, CDR2 SQIVND (reference sequence). The CDR3 has 16 amino acids. The ends lost 6 bases at V and 3 bases at J; junction bases unmatched: 11. CDR3 sequence (DNA): TGTGCCAGTAGATCGCACAGTCAGGGGGACAATCAGCCCCAGCATTTT. It is translated as CASRSHSQGDNQPQHF. Filled out from reference TRBV19 and TRBJ1-5, the complete variable domain reads DGGITQSPKYLFRKEGQNVTLSCEQNLNHDAMYWYRQDPGQGLRLIYYSQIVNDFQKGDIAEGYSVSREKKESFPLTVTSAQKNPTAFYLCASRSHSQGDNQPQHFGDGTRLSIL.

The gene calls are TRBV10-3 and TRBJ2-3; D not certain. The CDR3 contains 15 residues. Germline values: CDR1 ENHRY, CDR2 SYGVKD. The ends were cut back, 2 bases at V and 0 bases at J, with 9 bases in the middle. DNA for the CDR3: TGTGCCATCAGTGAGGGTCGCCCTAGCACAGATACGCAGTATTTT. This codes for CAISEGRPSTDTQYF.

The rearrangement links TRBV3-1 to TRBJ2-1; tentative D call: TRBD1 (5 bases). Germline values: CDR1 LGHDT, CDR2 YNNKEL (reference sequence). V was clipped by 1 base and J by 8 bases, with 15 bases between them. CDR3 length equals 15 residues. In DNA form, the CDR3 reads TGTGCCAGCAGCCAAGTCAGGGCTCATGAGGATGAGCAGTTCTTC. Translated, it gives CASSQVRAHEDEQFF.

This clonotype was seen only a few times. V gene TRBV29-1 combines with J gene TRBJ1-1; no clear D. The CDR3 contains 11 residues. The germline CDR1 and CDR2 sequences are SQVTM and ANQGSEA. V lost 7 bases and J lost 7, with 13 bases in between. CDR3 nucleotide sequence: TGCAGCGGCAGGTCCTCCGTTGAAGCTTTCTTT. Its translation: CSGRSSVEAFF.